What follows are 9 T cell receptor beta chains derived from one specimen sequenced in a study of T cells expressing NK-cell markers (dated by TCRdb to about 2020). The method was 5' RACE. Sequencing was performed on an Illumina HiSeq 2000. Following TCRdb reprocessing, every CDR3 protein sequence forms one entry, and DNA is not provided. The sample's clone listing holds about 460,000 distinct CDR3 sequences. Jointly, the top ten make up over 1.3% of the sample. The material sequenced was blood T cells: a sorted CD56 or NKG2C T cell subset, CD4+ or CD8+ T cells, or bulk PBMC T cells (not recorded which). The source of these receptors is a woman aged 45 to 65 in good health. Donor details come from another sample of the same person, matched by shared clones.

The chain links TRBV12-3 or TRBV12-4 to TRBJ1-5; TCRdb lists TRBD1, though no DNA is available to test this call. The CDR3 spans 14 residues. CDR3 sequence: CASSWTGANQPQHF.

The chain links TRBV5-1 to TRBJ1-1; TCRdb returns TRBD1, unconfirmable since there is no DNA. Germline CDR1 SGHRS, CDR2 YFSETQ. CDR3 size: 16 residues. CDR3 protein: CASSPGQGGFRTEAFF.

CDR3 residues: CASSLGRLGNTGELFF. The V gene is TRBV11-2, the J gene TRBJ2-2. Germline V lookup: CDR1 SGHAT, CDR2 FQNNGV. The CDR3 extends over 16 amino acids.

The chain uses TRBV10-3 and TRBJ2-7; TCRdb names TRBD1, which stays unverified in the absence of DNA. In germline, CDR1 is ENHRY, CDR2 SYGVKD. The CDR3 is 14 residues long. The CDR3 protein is CAISEGQGKYEQYF.

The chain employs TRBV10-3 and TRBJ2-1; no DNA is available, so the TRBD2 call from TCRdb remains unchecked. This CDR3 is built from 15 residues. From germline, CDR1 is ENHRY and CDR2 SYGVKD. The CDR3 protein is CAISEEPTSGREQFF.

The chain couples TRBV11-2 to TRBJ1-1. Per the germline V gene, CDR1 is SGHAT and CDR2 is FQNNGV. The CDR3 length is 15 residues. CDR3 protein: CASSLGRGAHTEAFF.

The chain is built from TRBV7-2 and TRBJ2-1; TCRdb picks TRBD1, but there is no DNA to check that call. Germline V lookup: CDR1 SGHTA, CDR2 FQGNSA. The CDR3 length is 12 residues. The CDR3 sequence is CASNHREFEQFF.

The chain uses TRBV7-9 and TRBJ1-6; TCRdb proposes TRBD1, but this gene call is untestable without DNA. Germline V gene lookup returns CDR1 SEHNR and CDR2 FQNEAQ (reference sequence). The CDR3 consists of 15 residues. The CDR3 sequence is CASSLGGSIASPLHF.

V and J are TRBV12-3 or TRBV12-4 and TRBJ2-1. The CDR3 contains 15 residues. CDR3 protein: CASSQTLAVYNEQFF.